Listed below are T cell receptor beta chains from one sample, sequenced in a study of CD8 T cells in ankylosing spondylitis. TCRdb used MiXCR to reprocess the 5' RACE reads, holding one entry per CDR3 protein. The profile shows around 30,000 distinct CDR3 sequences, 5.3% of them singletons. Sequenced sample: blood, either unsorted or a sorted T cell fraction (not recorded which). These receptors originate from a female donor with ankylosing spondylitis or in good health (not recorded which). Each CDR3 is given with its conserved first and last residue. The order of the fields is D gene, clone size, J gene, V gene, CDR3 protein, CDR3 DNA. The D gene is left open where the match is weak. Not all rows give a size; the values are once, few, many and, for expanded clones, a class.

d_gene: TRBD2; abundance: many; j_gene: TRBJ2-1; v_gene: TRBV9; CDR3aa: CASSVVSREGEQFF; CDR3nt: TGTGCCAGCAGCGTGGTTAGCCGGGAGGGGGAGCAGTTCTTC
d_gene: TRBD1; abundance: many; j_gene: TRBJ1-2; v_gene: TRBV9; CDR3aa: CASSPGTGDRSEDGYTF; CDR3nt: TGTGCCAGCAGCCCCGGGACAGGGGATCGGAGTGAGGATGGCTACACCTTC
d_gene: .; abundance: once; j_gene: TRBJ2-2; v_gene: TRBV9; CDR3aa: CATQRSTNTGELFF; CDR3nt: TGTGCCACTCAGAGGTCTACGAACACCGGGGAGCTGTTTTTT
d_gene: .; abundance: many; j_gene: TRBJ2-7; v_gene: TRBV7-4; CDR3aa: CASSLAWGVHEQYF; CDR3nt: TGTGCCAGCAGCTTAGCCTGGGGGGTCCACGAGCAGTACTTC
d_gene: .; abundance: many; j_gene: TRBJ2-3; v_gene: TRBV9; CDR3aa: CASSVSSGTDTQYF; CDR3nt: TGTGCCAGCAGCGTATCGAGCGGCACAGATACGCAGTATTTT
d_gene: TRBD2; abundance: few; j_gene: TRBJ2-3; v_gene: TRBV9; CDR3aa: CASSGLAGVADTQYF; CDR3nt: TGTGCCAGCAGCGGACTAGCGGGAGTTGCAGATACGCAGTATTTT
d_gene: TRBD2; abundance: many; j_gene: TRBJ2-3; v_gene: TRBV9; CDR3aa: CASSQFGGRSTDTQYF; CDR3nt: TGTGCCAGTTCTCAATTCGGGGGGAGGAGCACAGATACGCAGTATTTT
d_gene: .; abundance: many; j_gene: TRBJ2-7; v_gene: TRBV9; CDR3aa: CASSAGGPYEQYF; CDR3nt: TGTGCCAGCAGCGCCGGCGGCCCCTACGAGCAGTACTTC
d_gene: TRBD2; abundance: many; j_gene: TRBJ2-5; v_gene: TRBV9; CDR3aa: CASSGSAGGILETQYF; CDR3nt: TGTGCCAGCAGTGGTTCGGCGGGGGGGATCTTAGAGACCCAGTACTTC
d_gene: .; abundance: many; j_gene: TRBJ2-3; v_gene: TRBV9; CDR3aa: CASSRSDTQYF; CDR3nt: TGTGCCAGCAGCCGCTCGGATACGCAGTATTTT
d_gene: .; abundance: many; j_gene: TRBJ2-3; v_gene: TRBV9; CDR3aa: CASSGGTSTYTDTQYF; CDR3nt: TGTGCCAGCAGCGGAGGCACTTCCACCTACACAGATACGCAGTATTTT
d_gene: .; abundance: medium-sized; j_gene: TRBJ1-1; v_gene: TRBV9; CDR3aa: CASSVSIGTEAFF; CDR3nt: TGTGCCAGCAGCGTATCGATAGGGACTGAAGCTTTCTTT
d_gene: .; abundance: few; j_gene: TRBJ2-1; v_gene: TRBV9; CDR3aa: CASVGGGLGQNEQFF; CDR3nt: TGTGCCAGCGTAGGAGGGGGTTTGGGTCAGAATGAGCAGTTCTTC
d_gene: TRBD1; abundance: many; j_gene: TRBJ1-6; v_gene: TRBV9; CDR3aa: CASSPTGQNSPLHF; CDR3nt: TGTGCCAGCAGCCCTACGGGACAGAATTCACCCCTCCACTTT
d_gene: TRBD2; abundance: many; j_gene: TRBJ2-3; v_gene: TRBV9; CDR3aa: CASSRLAGGADTQYF; CDR3nt: TGTGCCAGCAGCCGACTAGCGGGAGGAGCAGATACGCAGTATTTT
d_gene: .; abundance: many; j_gene: TRBJ2-7; v_gene: TRBV9; CDR3aa: CASSPVQTSYEQYF; CDR3nt: TGTGCCAGCAGCCCCGTGCAGACATCCTACGAGCAGTACTTC
d_gene: .; abundance: many; j_gene: TRBJ2-3; v_gene: TRBV9; CDR3aa: CASSVGYGSSTDTQYF; CDR3nt: TGTGCCAGCAGCGTAGGTTACGGTTCTAGCACAGATACGCAGTATTTT
d_gene: .; abundance: few; j_gene: TRBJ2-5; v_gene: TRBV9; CDR3aa: CASSTTPQKRGETQYF; CDR3nt: TGTGCCAGCAGCACAACGCCCCAAAAAAGAGGAGAGACCCAGTACTTC
d_gene: .; abundance: few; j_gene: TRBJ1-3; v_gene: TRBV9; CDR3aa: CASSVEYRPQGSGNTIYF; CDR3nt: TGTGCCAGCAGCGTAGAGTACAGGCCCCAGGGATCTGGAAACACCATATATTTT
d_gene: .; abundance: many; j_gene: TRBJ2-1; v_gene: TRBV9; CDR3aa: CASSVGETNEQFF; CDR3nt: TGTGCCAGCAGCGTCGGGGAGACTAATGAGCAGTTCTTC
d_gene: .; abundance: many; j_gene: TRBJ1-2; v_gene: TRBV9; CDR3aa: CASSVGTDGYGYTF; CDR3nt: TGTGCCAGCAGCGTAGGGACAGACGGCTATGGCTACACCTTC
d_gene: TRBD2; abundance: many; j_gene: TRBJ2-3; v_gene: TRBV9; CDR3aa: CASSVHERGGDTQYF; CDR3nt: TGTGCCAGCAGCGTTCATGAGCGGGGAGGTGATACGCAGTATTTT
d_gene: .; abundance: .; j_gene: TRBJ2-7; v_gene: TRBV9; CDR3aa: CASSVGPDPLSYEQYF; CDR3nt: TGTGCCAGCAGCGTAGGCCCCGATCCTCTTTCCTACGAGCAGTACTTC
d_gene: .; abundance: medium-sized; j_gene: TRBJ1-3; v_gene: TRBV9; CDR3aa: CASSAGRSSGNTIYF; CDR3nt: TGTGCCAGCAGCGCCGGGAGGTCCTCTGGAAACACCATATATTTT
d_gene: .; abundance: many; j_gene: TRBJ2-5; v_gene: TRBV9; CDR3aa: CASSVGGGTSLTGETQYF; CDR3nt: TGTGCCAGCAGCGTAGGTGGGGGGACATCATTAACCGGGGAGACCCAGTACTTC
d_gene: TRBD2; abundance: few; j_gene: TRBJ2-2; v_gene: TRBV9; CDR3aa: CASDPGLAGSTGELFF; CDR3nt: TGTGCCAGCGACCCGGGACTAGCGGGATCCACCGGGGAGCTGTTTTTT
d_gene: .; abundance: medium-sized; j_gene: TRBJ2-7; v_gene: TRBV9; CDR3aa: CASSRTEEPYEQYF; CDR3nt: TGTGCCAGCAGCCGGACGGAAGAACCCTACGAGCAGTACTTC
d_gene: TRBD1; abundance: many; j_gene: TRBJ2-6; v_gene: TRBV9; CDR3aa: CASSSGTVLLGANVLTF; CDR3nt: TGTGCCAGCAGCTCGGGGACAGTACTATTGGGGGCCAACGTCCTGACTTTC
d_gene: TRBD1; abundance: many; j_gene: TRBJ1-4; v_gene: TRBV9; CDR3aa: CASSQGQGQGEKLFF; CDR3nt: TGTGCCAGCAGCCAGGGACAGGGACAGGGTGAAAAACTGTTTTTT
d_gene: .; abundance: medium-sized; j_gene: TRBJ1-2; v_gene: TRBV9; CDR3aa: CASSVGDRNYGYTF; CDR3nt: TGTGCCAGCAGCGTGGGAGACAGGAATTATGGCTACACCTTC
d_gene: TRBD2; abundance: many; j_gene: TRBJ2-1; v_gene: TRBV9; CDR3aa: CASKASGGSNEQFF; CDR3nt: TGTGCCAGCAAAGCCAGCGGGGGTTCGAATGAGCAGTTCTTC
d_gene: .; abundance: .; j_gene: TRBJ2-5; v_gene: TRBV9; CDR3aa: CASSDRRGGETQYF; CDR3nt: TGTGCCAGCAGCGATCGCAGGGGAGGAGAGACCCAGTACTTC
d_gene: .; abundance: medium-sized; j_gene: TRBJ2-3; v_gene: TRBV9; CDR3aa: CASSVGGRWDTQYF; CDR3nt: TGTGCCAGCAGCGTTGGGGGGCGCTGGGATACGCAGTATTTT
d_gene: TRBD1; abundance: .; j_gene: TRBJ1-5; v_gene: TRBV9; CDR3aa: CASSSQGAYIQPQHF; CDR3nt: TGTGCCAGCAGCTCACAGGGGGCGTATATTCAGCCCCAGCATTTT
d_gene: TRBD1; abundance: many; j_gene: TRBJ2-5; v_gene: TRBV9; CDR3aa: CASSTGQGFQETQYF; CDR3nt: TGTGCCAGCAGCACCGGACAGGGGTTCCAAGAGACCCAGTACTTC
d_gene: TRBD1; abundance: many; j_gene: TRBJ2-2; v_gene: TRBV9; CDR3aa: CASSVSGGFRSGELFF; CDR3nt: TGTGCCAGCAGCGTCTCAGGGGGATTCCGTAGCGGGGAGCTGTTTTTT
d_gene: .; abundance: many; j_gene: TRBJ2-2; v_gene: TRBV9; CDR3aa: CASSVHPTGNGELFF; CDR3nt: TGTGCCAGCAGCGTACACCCCACCGGGAACGGGGAGCTGTTTTTT
d_gene: TRBD1; abundance: many; j_gene: TRBJ1-4; v_gene: TRBV9; CDR3aa: CASSARQGGEKLFF; CDR3nt: TGTGCCAGCAGCGCCCGACAGGGAGGGGAAAAACTGTTTTTT
d_gene: .; abundance: many; j_gene: TRBJ2-6; v_gene: TRBV9; CDR3aa: CASSVEGANVLTF; CDR3nt: TGTGCCAGCAGCGTAGAAGGGGCCAACGTCCTGACTTTC
d_gene: .; abundance: many; j_gene: TRBJ1-3; v_gene: TRBV9; CDR3aa: CASSGMSGNTIYF; CDR3nt: TGTGCCAGCAGCGGGATGTCTGGAAACACCATATATTTT
d_gene: TRBD1; abundance: many; j_gene: TRBJ2-7; v_gene: TRBV9; CDR3aa: CASSPRMTGGEQYF; CDR3nt: TGTGCCAGCAGCCCACGTATGACAGGGGGCGAGCAGTACTTC
d_gene: TRBD2; abundance: many; j_gene: TRBJ2-1; v_gene: TRBV9; CDR3aa: CASSVRWASGSIGNEQFF; CDR3nt: TGTGCCAGCAGCGTAAGGTGGGCTAGCGGGAGTATCGGCAATGAGCAGTTCTTC
d_gene: TRBD1; abundance: .; j_gene: TRBJ2-7; v_gene: TRBV9; CDR3aa: CASNPRGWGEQYF; CDR3nt: TGTGCCAGCAATCCCAGGGGGTGGGGCGAGCAGTACTTC
d_gene: TRBD2; abundance: many; j_gene: TRBJ2-7; v_gene: TRBV9; CDR3aa: CASSVGGSTSGGYEQYF; CDR3nt: TGTGCCAGCAGCGTAGGGGGGTCGACTAGCGGGGGCTACGAGCAGTACTTC
d_gene: .; abundance: .; j_gene: TRBJ2-5; v_gene: TRBV9; CDR3aa: CASSVQGIPQETQYF; CDR3nt: TGTGCCAGCAGCGTTCAGGGGATCCCCCAAGAGACCCAGTACTTC
d_gene: .; abundance: many; j_gene: TRBJ2-2; v_gene: TRBV9; CDR3aa: CASSEAATEAGELFF; CDR3nt: TGTGCCAGCAGCGAGGCTGCTACAGAAGCCGGGGAGCTGTTTTTT